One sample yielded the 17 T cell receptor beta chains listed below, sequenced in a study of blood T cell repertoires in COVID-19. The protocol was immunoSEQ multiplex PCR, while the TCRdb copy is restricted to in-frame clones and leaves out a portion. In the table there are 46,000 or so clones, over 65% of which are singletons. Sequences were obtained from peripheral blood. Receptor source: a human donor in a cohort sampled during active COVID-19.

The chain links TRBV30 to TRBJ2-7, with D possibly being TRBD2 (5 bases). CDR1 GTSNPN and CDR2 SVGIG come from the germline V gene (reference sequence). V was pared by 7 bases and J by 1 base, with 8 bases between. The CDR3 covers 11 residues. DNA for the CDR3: TGTGCCTCCGGGGTGTCCTACGAGCAGTACTTC. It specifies CASGVSYEQYF.

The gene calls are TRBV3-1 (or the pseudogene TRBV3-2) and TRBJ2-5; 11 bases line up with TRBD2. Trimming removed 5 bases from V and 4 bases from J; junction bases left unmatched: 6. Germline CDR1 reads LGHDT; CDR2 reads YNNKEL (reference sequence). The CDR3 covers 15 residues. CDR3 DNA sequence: TGTGCCAGCAGCTCGCACGGGACTAGCGGAGAGACCCAGTACTTC. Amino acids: CASSSHGTSGETQYF.

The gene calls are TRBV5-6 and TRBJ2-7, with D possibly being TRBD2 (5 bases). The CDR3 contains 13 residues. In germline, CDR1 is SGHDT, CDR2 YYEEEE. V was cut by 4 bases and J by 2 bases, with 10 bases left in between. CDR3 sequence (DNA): TGTGCCAGCAGCCGCGGGCGAACCTACGAGCAGTACTTC. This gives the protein CASSRGRTYEQYF.

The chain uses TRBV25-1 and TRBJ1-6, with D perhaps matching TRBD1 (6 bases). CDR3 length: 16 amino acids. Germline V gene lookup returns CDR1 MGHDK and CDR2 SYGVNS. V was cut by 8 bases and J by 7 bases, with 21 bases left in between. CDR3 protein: CASRVRSTGSNSPLHF. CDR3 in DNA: TGTGCCAGCCGAGTACGGAGTACAGGGTCCAATTCACCCCTCCACTTT.

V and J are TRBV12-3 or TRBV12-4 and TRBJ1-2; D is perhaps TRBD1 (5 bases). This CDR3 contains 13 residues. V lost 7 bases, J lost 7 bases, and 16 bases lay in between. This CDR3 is CASNPQGAGGYTF. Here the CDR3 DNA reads TGTGCCAGCAACCCCCAAGGGGCAGGTGGCTACACCTTC.

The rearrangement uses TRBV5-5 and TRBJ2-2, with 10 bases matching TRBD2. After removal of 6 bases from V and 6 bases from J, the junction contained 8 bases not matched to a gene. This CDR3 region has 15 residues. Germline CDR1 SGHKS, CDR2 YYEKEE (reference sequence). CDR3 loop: CASNPGTSVSGELFF. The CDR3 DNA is TGTGCCAGCAACCCCGGGACTAGCGTTTCCGGGGAGCTGTTTTTT.

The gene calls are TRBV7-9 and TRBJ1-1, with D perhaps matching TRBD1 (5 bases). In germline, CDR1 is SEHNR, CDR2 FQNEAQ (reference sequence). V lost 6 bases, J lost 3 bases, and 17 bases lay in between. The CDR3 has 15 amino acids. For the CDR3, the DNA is TGTGCCAGCAGGCCCCGGGGGACGCGGGACACTGAAGCTTTCTTT. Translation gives CASRPRGTRDTEAFF.

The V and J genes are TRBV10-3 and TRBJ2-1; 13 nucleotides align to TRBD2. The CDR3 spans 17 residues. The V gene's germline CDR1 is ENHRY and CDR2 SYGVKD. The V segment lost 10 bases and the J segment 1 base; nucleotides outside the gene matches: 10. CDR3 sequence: CARGTSGEFWSYNEQFF. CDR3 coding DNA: TGTGCCAGAGGGACTAGCGGGGAATTCTGGTCCTACAATGAGCAGTTCTTC.

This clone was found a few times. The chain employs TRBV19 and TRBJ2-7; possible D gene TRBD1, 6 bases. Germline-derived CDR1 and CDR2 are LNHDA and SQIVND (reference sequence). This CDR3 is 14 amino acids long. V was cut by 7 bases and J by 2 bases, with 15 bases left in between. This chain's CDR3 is CASTDDRFPYEQYF. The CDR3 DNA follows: TGTGCCAGTACCGACGACAGGTTCCCCTACGAGCAGTACTTC.

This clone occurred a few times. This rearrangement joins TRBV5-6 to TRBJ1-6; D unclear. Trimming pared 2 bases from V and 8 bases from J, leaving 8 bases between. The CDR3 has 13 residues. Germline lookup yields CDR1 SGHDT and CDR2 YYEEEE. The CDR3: CASSFVADSPLHF. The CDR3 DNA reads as TGTGCCAGCAGCTTCGTAGCGGATTCACCCCTCCACTTT.

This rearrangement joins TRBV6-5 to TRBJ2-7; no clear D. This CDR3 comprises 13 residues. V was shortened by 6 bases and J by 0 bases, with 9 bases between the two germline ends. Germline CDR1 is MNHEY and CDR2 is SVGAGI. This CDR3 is CASSPNPSYEQYF. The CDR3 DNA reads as TGTGCCAGCAGCCCCAATCCCTCCTACGAGCAGTACTTC.

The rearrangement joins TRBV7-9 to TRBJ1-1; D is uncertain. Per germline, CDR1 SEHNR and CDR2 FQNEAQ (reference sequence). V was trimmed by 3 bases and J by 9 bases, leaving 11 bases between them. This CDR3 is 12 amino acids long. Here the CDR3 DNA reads TGTGCCAGCAGCTTCCGAGATTCTCAAGCTTTCTTT. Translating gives CASSFRDSQAFF.

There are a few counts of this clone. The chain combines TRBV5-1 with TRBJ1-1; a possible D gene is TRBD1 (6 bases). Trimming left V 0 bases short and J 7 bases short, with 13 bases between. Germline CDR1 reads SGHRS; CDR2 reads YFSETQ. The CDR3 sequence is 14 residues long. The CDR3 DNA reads TGCGCCAGCAGCTTGGCCGGGGACATAGATGAAGCTTTCTTT. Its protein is CASSLAGDIDEAFF. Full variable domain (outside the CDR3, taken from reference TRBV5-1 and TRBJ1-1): KAGVTQTPRYLIKTRGQQVTLSCSPISGHRSVSWYQQTPGQGLQFLFEYFSETQRNKGNFPGRFSGRQFSNSRSEMNVSTLELGDSALYLCASSLAGDIDEAFFGQGTRLTVV.

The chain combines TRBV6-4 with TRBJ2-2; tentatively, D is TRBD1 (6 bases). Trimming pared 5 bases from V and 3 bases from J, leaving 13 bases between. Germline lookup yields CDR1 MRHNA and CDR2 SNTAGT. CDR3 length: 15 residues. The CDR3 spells CASSRRQADTGELFF. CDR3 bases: TGTGCCAGCAGTAGAAGACAGGCGGACACCGGGGAGCTGTTTTTT.

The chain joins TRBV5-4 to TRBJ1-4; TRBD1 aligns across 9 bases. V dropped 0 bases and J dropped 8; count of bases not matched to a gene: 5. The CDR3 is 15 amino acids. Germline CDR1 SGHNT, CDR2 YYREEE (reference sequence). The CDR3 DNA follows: TGTGCCAGCAGCTTGGGGGGACAGGGATTAGAAAAACTGTTTTTT. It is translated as CASSLGGQGLEKLFF.

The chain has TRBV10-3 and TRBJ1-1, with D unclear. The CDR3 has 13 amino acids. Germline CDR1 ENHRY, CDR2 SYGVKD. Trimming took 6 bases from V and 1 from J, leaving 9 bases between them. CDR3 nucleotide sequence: TGTGCCATCAGCCAACAGTCGAACACTGAAGCTTTCTTT. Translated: CAISQQSNTEAFF.

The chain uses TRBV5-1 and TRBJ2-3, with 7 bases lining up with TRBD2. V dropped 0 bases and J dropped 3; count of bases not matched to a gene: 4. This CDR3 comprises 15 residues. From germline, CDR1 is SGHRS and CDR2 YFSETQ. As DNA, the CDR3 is TGCGCCAGCAGCTTGGCCAAGCGGGGAACAGATACGCAGTATTTT. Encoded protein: CASSLAKRGTDTQYF.